The following is a TCR beta chain sequence with its context. The data stem from a study of T cell responses to AZD1222 COVID-19 vaccine. Turning to the study itself: Second-dose intervals near 4 or 12 weeks were combined.

V was clipped by 9 bases and J by 6 bases; unmatched bases: 7. The CDR3 is 13 amino acids. The germline CDR1 and CDR2 sequences are LNHDA and SQIVND (reference sequence). Clones were sequenced by immunoSEQ multiplex PCR, and TCRdb holds only the in-frame ones, with some missing. Of about 130,000 clones listed, roughly 90% were seen once; the top ten hold under 4.5%. V is TRBV19 and J is TRBJ1-5; 8 bases agree with TRBD1. The sample here was peripheral blood, taken on day 0 of AZD1222 vaccination. This receptor was identified in an adult in good health. The CDR3 nucleotides read TGTGCCAGCCGGACAGGGCAAGCTCAGCCCCAGCATTTT. It encodes CASRTGQAQPQHF.